This T cell receptor beta chain was identified in a study of blood T cells in healthy people across ages. Study-wide background: About one barcoded beta molecule per two T cells was captured by template switching.

The second PCR ran roughly 6 to 11 cycles with a sample-barcoded 5' primer and J-beta primers. TCRdb reprocessed the 5' RACE reads via MiXCR and lists one record per CDR3 protein. The data show roughly 560,000 distinct CDR3 sequences, around 24% seen once. This clonotype was picked up a small number of times. The CDR3 has 14 residues. Looked up from germline, CDR1 is SGHTA and CDR2 is FQGNSA. V dropped 5 bases and J dropped 2 bases, with 13 bases sitting between them. These data also formed part of another study, on T cells of mothers and their children.

This sequence joins TRBV7-2 and TRBJ2-7; no clear D. Specimen: blood. The TCR was taken from a boy younger than 18 in good health. The CDR3 bases are TGTGCCAGCAGCCGCCGGCCAGGCCCCTACGAGCAGTACTTC. The encoded protein is CASSRRPGPYEQYF.